This TCR beta chain was recorded in a study of graft-versus-host responses after intestinal transplantation. Details on this clone: Its target is unknown.

Trimming took 0 bases from V and 11 from J, leaving 14 bases between them. This CDR3 region has 13 residues. Germline V gives CDR1 SGHRS, CDR2 YFSETQ. Some clones are missing from TCRdb's copy, which holds only in-frame ones; the method was immunoSEQ multiplex PCR. The sample lists some 96,000 clones, about 90% seen once, with around 0.86% in the top ten. This material consisted of unstimulated CD4+ T cells sorted from spleen or lymph node cells, taken before transplant. V gene TRBV5-1 combines with J gene TRBJ1-2; no clear D gene. This TCR came from a human donor who was the organ donor for an intestinal transplant. The CDR3 DNA is TGCGCCAGCAGCTTGGCCGGGCGGTCGGGGTACACCTTC. Translation gives CASSLAGRSGYTF.